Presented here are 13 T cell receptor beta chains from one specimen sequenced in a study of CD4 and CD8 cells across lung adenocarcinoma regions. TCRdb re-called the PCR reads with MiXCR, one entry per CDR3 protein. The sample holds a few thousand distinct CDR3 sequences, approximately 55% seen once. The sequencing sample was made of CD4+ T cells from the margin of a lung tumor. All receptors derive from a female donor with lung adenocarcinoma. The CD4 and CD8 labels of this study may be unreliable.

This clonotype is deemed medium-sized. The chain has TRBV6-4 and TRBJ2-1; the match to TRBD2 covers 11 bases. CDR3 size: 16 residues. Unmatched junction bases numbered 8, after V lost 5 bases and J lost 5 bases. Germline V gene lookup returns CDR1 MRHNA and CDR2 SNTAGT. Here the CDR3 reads CASSRLAGSGNNEQFF. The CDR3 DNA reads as TGTGCCAGCAGTAGACTAGCGGGAAGCGGAAACAATGAGCAGTTCTTC.

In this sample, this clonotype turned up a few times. This CDR3 is CASSSGTISTDTQYF. CDR3 nucleotides: TGTGCCAGCAGTTCTGGGACGATCAGCACAGATACGCAGTATTTT. The chain links TRBV27 to TRBJ2-3; D might be TRBD1 or TRBD2, each matching 5 bases. This CDR3 is 15 amino acids long. V was pared by 4 bases and J by 0 bases, with 11 bases between. Germline CDR1 MNHEY, CDR2 SMNVEV (reference sequence).

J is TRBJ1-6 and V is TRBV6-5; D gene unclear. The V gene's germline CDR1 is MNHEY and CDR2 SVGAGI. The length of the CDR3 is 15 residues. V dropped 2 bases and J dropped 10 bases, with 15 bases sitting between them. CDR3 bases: TGTGCCAGCAGTTACAGTGGGGTTTTGCAATCACCCCTCCACTTT. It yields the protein CASSYSGVLQSPLHF.

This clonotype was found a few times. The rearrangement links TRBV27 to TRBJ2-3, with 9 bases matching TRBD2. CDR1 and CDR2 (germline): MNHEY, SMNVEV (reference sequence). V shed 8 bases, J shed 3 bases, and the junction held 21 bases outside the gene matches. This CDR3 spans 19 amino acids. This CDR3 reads CASRPGGLATSRGTDTQYF. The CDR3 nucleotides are TGTGCCAGCCGCCCTGGAGGACTAGCGACATCCAGGGGGACAGATACGCAGTATTTT.

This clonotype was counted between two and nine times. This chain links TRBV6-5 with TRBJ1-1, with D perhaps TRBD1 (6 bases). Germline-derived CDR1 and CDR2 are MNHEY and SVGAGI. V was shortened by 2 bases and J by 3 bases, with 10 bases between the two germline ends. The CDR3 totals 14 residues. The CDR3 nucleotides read TGTGCCAGCAGTTACACACGACAGGACACTGAAGCTTTCTTT. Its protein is CASSYTRQDTEAFF.

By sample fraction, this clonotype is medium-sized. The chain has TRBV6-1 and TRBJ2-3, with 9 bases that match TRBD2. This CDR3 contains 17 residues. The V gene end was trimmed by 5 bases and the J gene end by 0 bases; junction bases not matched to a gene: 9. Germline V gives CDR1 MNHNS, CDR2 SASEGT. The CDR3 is CASSPGLAPSSTDTQYF. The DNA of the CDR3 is TGTGCCAGCAGTCCGGGACTAGCACCATCTAGCACAGATACGCAGTATTTT.

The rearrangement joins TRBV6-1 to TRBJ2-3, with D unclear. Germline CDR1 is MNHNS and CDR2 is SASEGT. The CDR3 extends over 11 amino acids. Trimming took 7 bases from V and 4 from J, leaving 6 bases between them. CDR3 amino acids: CASKDPDTQYF. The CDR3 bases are TGTGCCAGCAAGGACCCAGATACGCAGTATTTT.

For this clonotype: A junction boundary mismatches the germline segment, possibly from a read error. CDR3 nucleotides: TGTGCCAGCTTGAGGCGGAGAGCCAAAGATACTCAGTATTTT. Protein product: CASLRRRAKDTQYF. The genes are TRBV6-1 and TRBJ2-4, with no clear D. The J call could be wrong; TRBJ2-3 is a better fit for the DNA end. Germline V gene lookup returns CDR1 MNHNS and CDR2 SASEGT. The CDR3 runs 14 residues.

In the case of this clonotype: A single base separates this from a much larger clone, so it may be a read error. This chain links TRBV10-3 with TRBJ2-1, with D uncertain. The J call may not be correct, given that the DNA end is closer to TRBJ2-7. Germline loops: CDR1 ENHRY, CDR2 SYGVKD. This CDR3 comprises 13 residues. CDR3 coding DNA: TGTGCCATCAGTGAGATCAGTATGGATGAGCAGTACTTC. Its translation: CAISEISMDEQYF.

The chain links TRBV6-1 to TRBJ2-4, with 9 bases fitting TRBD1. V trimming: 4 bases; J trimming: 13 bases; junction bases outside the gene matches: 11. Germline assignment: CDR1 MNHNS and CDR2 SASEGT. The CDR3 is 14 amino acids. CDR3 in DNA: TGTGCCAGCAGTGTCCGGGACAGGGACAATGAGCAGTACTTC. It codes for CASSVRDRDNEQYF.

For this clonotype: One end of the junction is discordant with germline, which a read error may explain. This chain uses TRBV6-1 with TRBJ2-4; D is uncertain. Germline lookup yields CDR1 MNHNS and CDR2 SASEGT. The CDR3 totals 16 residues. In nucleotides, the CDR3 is TGTGCCAGCAGTGAATTGGCACACCTTAGCACAGACATGCAGTACTTC. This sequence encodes CASSELAHLSTDMQYF.

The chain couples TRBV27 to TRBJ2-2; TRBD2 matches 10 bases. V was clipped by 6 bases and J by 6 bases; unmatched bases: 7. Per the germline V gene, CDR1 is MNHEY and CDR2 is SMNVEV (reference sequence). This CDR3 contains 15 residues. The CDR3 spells CASRGLAVTPGELFF. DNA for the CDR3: TGTGCCAGCAGAGGACTAGCGGTTACCCCCGGGGAGCTGTTTTTT.

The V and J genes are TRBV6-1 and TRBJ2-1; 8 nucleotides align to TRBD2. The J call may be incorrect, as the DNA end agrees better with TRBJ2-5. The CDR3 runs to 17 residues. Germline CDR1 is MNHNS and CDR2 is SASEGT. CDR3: CASSRPWGTREEETQYF. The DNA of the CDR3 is TGTGCCAGCAGCCGCCCCTGGGGAACGCGGGAGGAAGAGACCCAGTACTTC.